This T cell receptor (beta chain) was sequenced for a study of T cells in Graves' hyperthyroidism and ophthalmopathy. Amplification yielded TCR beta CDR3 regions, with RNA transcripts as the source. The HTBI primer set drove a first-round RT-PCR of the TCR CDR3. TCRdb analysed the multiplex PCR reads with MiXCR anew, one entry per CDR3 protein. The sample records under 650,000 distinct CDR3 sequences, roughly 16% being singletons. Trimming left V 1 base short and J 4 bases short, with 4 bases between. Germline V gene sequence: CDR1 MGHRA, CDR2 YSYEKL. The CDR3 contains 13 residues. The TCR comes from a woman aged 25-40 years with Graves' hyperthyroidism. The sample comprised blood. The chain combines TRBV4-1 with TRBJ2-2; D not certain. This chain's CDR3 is CASSQVSTGELFF. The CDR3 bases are TGCGCCAGCAGCCAAGTGAGCACCGGGGAGCTGTTTTTT.